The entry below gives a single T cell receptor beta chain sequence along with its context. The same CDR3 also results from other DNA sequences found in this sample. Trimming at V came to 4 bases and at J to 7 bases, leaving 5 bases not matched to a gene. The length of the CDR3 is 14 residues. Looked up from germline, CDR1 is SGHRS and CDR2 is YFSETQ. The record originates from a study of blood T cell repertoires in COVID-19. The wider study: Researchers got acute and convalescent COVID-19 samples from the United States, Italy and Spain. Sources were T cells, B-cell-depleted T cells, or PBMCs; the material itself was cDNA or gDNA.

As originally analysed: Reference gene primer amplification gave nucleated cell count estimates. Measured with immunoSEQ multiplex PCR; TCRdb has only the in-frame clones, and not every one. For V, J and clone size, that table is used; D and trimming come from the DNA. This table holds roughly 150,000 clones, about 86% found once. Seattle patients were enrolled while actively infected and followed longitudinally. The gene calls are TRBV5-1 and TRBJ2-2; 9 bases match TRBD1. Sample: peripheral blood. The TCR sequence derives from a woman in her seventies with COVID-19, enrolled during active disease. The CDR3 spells CASSLGQGVGELFF. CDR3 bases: TGCGCCAGCAGCCTGGGACAGGGAGTCGGGGAGCTGTTTTTT.